What follows is one T cell receptor beta chain and its context. Germline-derived CDR1 and CDR2 are SNHLY and FYNNEI. V was shortened by 6 bases and J by 7 bases, with 25 bases between the two germline ends. This CDR3 comprises 17 residues. Produced via immunoSEQ multiplex PCR; TCRdb's table is partial and in-frame only. This sample carries about 94,000 clones, roughly 90% of them seen once, and the ten largest clones take 3% to 3.5%. The record originates from a study of OX40 agonist ivuxolimab in advanced cancers. For the study at large: Hepatocellular carcinoma, melanoma, renal cell or head and neck cancer was diagnosed in the dose-escalation patients.

The sequences come from CD4+ or CD8+ T cells sorted from blood, collected in a trial of the OX40 agonist ivuxolimab. J is TRBJ2-1 and V is TRBV2; TRBD1 or TRBD2 may be the D gene (7 bases each). This sequence was found in an adult with an advanced solid tumor such as melanoma, head and neck, liver or kidney cancer. In nucleotides, the CDR3 is TGTGCCAGCAGACCTGGACAGGACGAAGGGGGGGGGAATGAGCAGTTCTTC. This codes for CASRPGQDEGGGNEQFF.